The clone carrying this TCR beta chain is medium-sized by share. These data are taken from a study of OX40 agonist ivuxolimab in advanced cancers. The CDR3 totals 15 residues. Germline assignment: CDR1 SGHAT and CDR2 FQNNGV. Trimming stripped 5 bases from V and 8 bases from J, with 18 bases between. Using immunoSEQ multiplex PCR, the repertoire was profiled, and TCRdb retains in-frame clones only, with some absent. The sample yields about 15,000 clones, under 65% seen once. V and J are TRBV11-2 and TRBJ1-4; a weak D match, TRBD1 (5 bases). The source is an adult with an advanced solid tumor such as melanoma, head and neck, liver or kidney cancer. The sequenced sample was CD4+ or CD8+ T cells sorted from blood, obtained in a trial of the OX40 agonist ivuxolimab. DNA of the CDR3: TGTGCCAGCAGCCGCGGGACCTCCGAGGGCGAAAAACTGTTTTTT. This translates into CASSRGTSEGEKLFF.